These 20 T cell receptor beta chains came from one sample sequenced in a study of regulatory T cells in long-lasting Graves disease. Time point in this sample: newly diagnosed GD, antithyroid drugs for less than 3 months. RNA isolated from PBMCs was used to make the TCR library. Arm-PCR of CDR3 regions with iRepertoire HTBI primers generated TCR beta libraries. TCRdb called the multiplex PCR reads again in MiXCR, with one record for every CDR3 protein. Of around 400,000 distinct CDR3 sequences detected, 15% to 18% appear once; the ten largest clones hold 22%. Sample: peripheral blood mononuclear cells (PBMCs), taken at new diagnosis, from a patient treated with antithyroid drugs. The receptors here all came from a female donor with Graves disease.

This clonotype came up many times. The chain has TRBV7-2 and TRBJ2-1; weak D call: TRBD1 (5 bases). Germline assignment: CDR1 SGHTA and CDR2 FQGNSA. The CDR3 runs to 15 residues. V was trimmed by 4 bases and J by 0 bases, leaving 10 bases between them. The CDR3: CASSWGLSSYNEQFF. CDR3 sequence (DNA): TGTGCCAGCAGCTGGGGCTTGAGCTCCTACAATGAGCAGTTCTTC.

Ten or more counts support this clonotype. The V and J genes are TRBV20-1 and TRBJ2-7; 11 bases align to TRBD2. V gave up 3 bases and J gave up 6 bases; unmatched junction bases: 7. The CDR3 is 14 residues long. CDR1 is DFQATT, CDR2 SNEGSKA, per germline (reference sequence). The CDR3 here is CSARGGLAAPEQYF. The CDR3 bases are TGCAGTGCTAGGGGGGGACTAGCGGCCCCCGAGCAGTACTTC.

This clonotype was detected a few times. This chain connects TRBV18 to TRBJ1-1; possibly TRBD1 for D (6 bases). There are 16 residues in the CDR3. Trimming left V 2 bases short and J 1 base short, with 14 bases between. Germline V gene lookup returns CDR1 KGHSH and CDR2 LQKENI. The CDR3 loop is CASSPSQGIGNTEAFF. The CDR3 region has the DNA TGTGCCAGCTCACCAAGTCAGGGGATAGGGAACACTGAAGCTTTCTTT. The full variable domain, its missing parts supplied by reference TRBV18 and TRBJ1-1, is NAGVMQNPRHLVRRRGQEARLRCSPMKGHSHVYWYRQLPEEGLKFMVYLQKENIIDESGMPKERFSAEFPKEGPSILRIQQVVRGDSAAYFCASSPSQGIGNTEAFFGQGTRLTVV.

In this sample, this clonotype turned up many times. The V and J genes are TRBV20-1 and TRBJ1-5, with a possible D match to TRBD1 (5 bases). CDR3 size: 12 residues. With 3 bases removed from V and 7 bases from J, the gap between germline ends came to 10 bases. CDR1 DFQATT and CDR2 SNEGSKA come from the germline V gene (reference sequence). The DNA for the CDR3 is TGCAGTGCTAGCAGGGTTGACCAGCCCCAGCATTTT. This gives the protein CSASRVDQPQHF.

In its sample, this clonotype was seen many times. The J gene is TRBJ2-1, the V gene TRBV7-3, with TRBD2 matching over 8 bases. Germline V gives CDR1 SGHTA, CDR2 FQGTGA. The ends lost 5 bases at V and 2 bases at J; junction bases unmatched: 8. The CDR3 loop spans 16 amino acids. CDR3 region: CASSLGLGSTYNEQFF. CDR3 in DNA: TGTGCCAGCAGCCTGGGACTAGGAAGCACCTACAATGAGCAGTTCTTC. Filled out from reference TRBV7-3 and TRBJ2-1, the complete variable domain reads GAGVSQTPSNKVTEKGKYVELRCDPISGHTALYWYRQSLGQGPEFLIYFQGTGAADDSGLPNDRFFAVRPEGSVSTLKIQRTERGDSAVYLCASSLGLGSTYNEQFFGPGTRLTVL.

This clonotype turned up a few times. The chain combines TRBV4-3 with TRBJ2-7; 7 bases are a match to TRBD1. Per the germline V gene, CDR1 is LGHNA and CDR2 is YSLEER. The CDR3 has 16 amino acids. Trimming removed 0 bases from V and 4 bases from J; junction bases left unmatched: 9. CDR3 DNA sequence: TGCGCCAGCAGCCAAGATCGAGTTAGGGGGCAATACGAGCAGTACTTC. Its translation is CASSQDRVRGQYEQYF.

The chain recombines TRBV19 with TRBJ2-2; TRBD2 might be the D (6 bases). V was pared by 5 bases and J by 5 bases, with 15 bases between. This CDR3 is built from 15 residues. Germline V gives CDR1 LNHDA, CDR2 SQIVND (reference sequence). CDR3: CASSSAGRGTGELFF. CDR3 nucleotide sequence: TGTGCCAGTAGTTCGGCAGGCCGGGGGACCGGGGAGCTGTTTTTT. The complete variable domain, with remaining parts taken from reference TRBV19 and TRBJ2-2, reads DGGITQSPKYLFRKEGQNVTLSCEQNLNHDAMYWYRQDPGQGLRLIYYSQIVNDFQKGDIAEGYSVSREKKESFPLTVTSAQKNPTAFYLCASSSAGRGTGELFFGEGSRLTVL.

The chain employs TRBV3-1 and TRBJ2-3; TRBD2 aligns across 7 bases. The germline V gene encodes CDR1 LGHDT and CDR2 YNNKEL (reference sequence). This CDR3 comprises 16 residues. The trim removed 5 bases at V and 3 bases at J, leaving 11 bases unmatched. This CDR3 reads CASSYHPGLQTDTQYF. CDR3 bases: TGTGCCAGCAGCTACCATCCGGGACTACAAACAGATACGCAGTATTTT.

The chain links TRBV10-3 to TRBJ2-1, with TRBD2 matching 8 bases. Germline loops: CDR1 ENHRY, CDR2 SYGVKD. The CDR3 is 15 amino acids. This chain's CDR3 is CASQPGLAGQNEQFF. The CDR3 DNA follows: TGTGCGAGCCAACCGGGCCTAGCGGGCCAGAATGAGCAGTTCTTC.

This clonotype was recorded at least ten times. V is TRBV2 and J is TRBJ2-1; D not resolved. CDR1 and CDR2 (germline): SNHLY, FYNNEI. This CDR3 region has 13 residues. V was shortened by 1 base and J by 9 bases, with 10 bases between the two germline ends. The CDR3 loop reads CASSEVGWGEQFF. DNA for the CDR3: TGTGCCAGCAGTGAAGTGGGTTGGGGTGAGCAGTTCTTC.

The chain recombines TRBV2 with TRBJ1-2; D is uncertain. Germline V lookup: CDR1 SNHLY, CDR2 FYNNEI. This CDR3 region has 12 residues. The V end was cut by 8 bases, the J end by 4 bases, with 11 bases between. The CDR3 loop reads CASLPRTYGYTF. The CDR3 nucleotides read TGTGCCAGCCTGCCTCGGACCTATGGCTACACCTTC.

The sample holds many counts of this clonotype. The rearrangement links TRBV2 to TRBJ2-1; either TRBD1 or TRBD2 may supply D (6 bases each). CDR3 length: 17 residues. Per the germline V gene, CDR1 is SNHLY and CDR2 is FYNNEI. V lost 4 bases and J 8 bases, leaving 24 bases between the germline ends. The DNA for the CDR3 is TGTGCCAGCAGTGGCGGGGACAAAACTAGATCCCTCCATGAGCAGTTCTTC. Translated: CASSGGDKTRSLHEQFF. Full variable domain (rest looked up from reference TRBV2 and TRBJ2-1): EPEVTQTPSHQVTQMGQEVILRCVPISNHLYFYWYRQILGQKVEFLVSFYNNEISEKSEIFDDQFSVERPDGSNFTLKIRSTKLEDSAMYFCASSGGDKTRSLHEQFFGPGTRLTVL.

This clonotype showed up many times. The chain combines TRBV10-3 with TRBJ1-2; D is possibly TRBD1 (5 bases). The germline V gene encodes CDR1 ENHRY and CDR2 SYGVKD. Trimming removed 0 bases at V and 4 bases at J, with 12 bases between. The CDR3 extends over 15 amino acids. CDR3 sequence (DNA): TGTGCCATCAGTGAGTCGTCGACAGTAGGCTATGGCTACACCTTC. Translation: CAISESSTVGYGYTF.

This clonotype appeared many times. The chain employs TRBV10-2 and TRBJ1-2, with D uncertain. Germline V gene lookup returns CDR1 WSHSY and CDR2 SAAADI. This CDR3 spans 13 amino acids. The ends were cut back, 2 bases at V and 7 bases at J, with 11 bases in the middle. The CDR3, as DNA: TGCGCCAGCAGTGAGATGGATCGTGGTGGCTACACCTTC. It translates to CASSEMDRGGYTF.

This clonotype was seen ten or more times. The CDR3 region is CASSLAIAGNYEQYF. In nucleotides, the CDR3 is TGTGCCAGCAGCTTAGCCATTGCGGGCAACTACGAGCAGTACTTC. J is TRBJ2-7 and V is TRBV7-9, with D perhaps TRBD2 (5 bases). CDR1 and CDR2 from the germline V gene are SEHNR and FQNEAQ (reference sequence). The germline V and J ends were trimmed by 0 bases and 3 bases, with 12 bases remaining between them. The CDR3 totals 15 residues.

This clonotype was seen more than once but under ten times. This rearrangement joins TRBV29-1 to TRBJ2-3, with TRBD1 matching over 7 bases. Germline CDR1 SQVTM, CDR2 ANQGSEA. CDR3 length: 13 amino acids. The ends lost 5 bases at V and 0 bases at J; junction bases unmatched: 2. The CDR3 nucleotides read TGCAGCGTTCACAGGGGTAGCACAGATACGCAGTATTTT. It specifies CSVHRGSTDTQYF.

V is TRBV7-2 and J is TRBJ2-5; 13 bases agree with TRBD2. Germline V gives CDR1 SGHTA, CDR2 FQGNSA. The CDR3 contains 15 residues. V shed 10 bases and J 3 bases; nucleotides not matched to a gene: 8. CDR3 nucleotides: TGTGCCACAACACTAGCGGGAGGGCCTGAAGAGACCCAGTACTTC. It yields the protein CATTLAGGPEETQYF.

V and J are TRBV12-5 and TRBJ2-5; D is perhaps TRBD2 (6 bases). Between the trimmed V and J ends, which lost 2 bases and 2 bases, there was a span of 12 bases. CDR1 LGHNT and CDR2 FRNRAP come from the germline V gene. The CDR3 contains 15 residues. In DNA form, the CDR3 reads TGTGCTAGTGGTTTGATGCGGGGAAGGCAAGAGACCCAGTACTTC. Protein product: CASGLMRGRQETQYF. Variable domain in full (rest from reference TRBV12-5 and TRBJ2-5): DARVTQTPRHKVTEMGQEVTMRCQPILGHNTVFWYRQTMMQGLELLAYFRNRAPLDDSGMPKDRFSAEMPDATLATLKIQPSEPRDSAVYFCASGLMRGRQETQYFGPGTRLLVL.

The sample holds many counts of this clonotype. The chain combines TRBV28 with TRBJ1-1; D is possibly TRBD1 (6 bases). The CDR3 is made up of 14 amino acids. Germline V gene data show CDR1 as MDHEN and CDR2 as SYDVKM. Trimming stripped 7 bases from V and 1 base from J, with 13 bases between. In DNA form, the CDR3 reads TGTGCCAGCAACACTAAGGGGGGGAACACTGAAGCTTTCTTT. Amino acid sequence: CASNTKGGNTEAFF. Full variable domain (missing parts from reference TRBV28 and TRBJ1-1): DVKVTQSSRYLVKRTGEKVFLECVQDMDHENMFWYRQDPGLGLRLIYFSYDVKMKEKGDIPEGYSVSREKKERFSLILESASTNQTSMYLCASNTKGGNTEAFFGQGTRLTVV.

V and J are TRBV7-2 and TRBJ1-1; D gene ambiguous. Trimming removed 2 bases at V and 0 bases at J, with 13 bases between. This CDR3 has 16 amino acids. CDR1 and CDR2 from the germline V gene are SGHTA and FQGNSA. The CDR3 region is CASSLSAVTLNTEAFF. CDR3 bases: TGTGCCAGCAGCTTATCGGCCGTCACCCTGAACACTGAAGCTTTCTTT. Variable domain in full (rest from reference TRBV7-2 and TRBJ1-1): GAGVSQSPSNKVTEKGKDVELRCDPISGHTALYWYRQSLGQGLEFLIYFQGNSAPDKSGLPSDRFSAERTGGSVSTLTIQRTQQEDSAVYLCASSLSAVTLNTEAFFGQGTRLTVV.